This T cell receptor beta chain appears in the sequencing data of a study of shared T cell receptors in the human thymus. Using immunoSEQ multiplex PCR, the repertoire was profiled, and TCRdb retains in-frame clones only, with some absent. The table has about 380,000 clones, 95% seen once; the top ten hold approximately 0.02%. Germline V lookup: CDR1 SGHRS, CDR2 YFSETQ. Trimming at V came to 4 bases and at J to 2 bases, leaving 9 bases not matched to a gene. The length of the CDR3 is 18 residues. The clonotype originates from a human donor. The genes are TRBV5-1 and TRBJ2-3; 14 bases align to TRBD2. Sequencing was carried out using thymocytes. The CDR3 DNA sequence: TGCGCCAGCAGCGGACTAGGACTAGCGGGAGGCTCCACAGATACGCAGTATTTT. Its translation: CASSGLGLAGGSTDTQYF.